This note documents a single TCR beta chain sequence. Its antigen is currently not known. One base away there is no much larger clone; base qualities are not given. The library was prepared using the immunoSEQ multiplex PCR assay. The table was pulled from immuneACCESS by TCRdb, which kept in-frame rearrangements only. Such tables lose some clones; where checked, under half of the loss comes from unresolved V genes, and the rest has no known cause. This sample lists roughly 39,000 clones; around nine tenths were detected once. The biggest ten clones account for 0.45% to 0.55% of the sample. This entry comes from a study of T cell changes during pregnancy in multiple sclerosis (dated by TCRdb to the late 2010s). For the study in its entirety: The study looked at changes in the T cell repertoire across pregnancy in women with multiple sclerosis.

Via the germline V gene, CDR1 is SGHRS and CDR2 YFSETQ. Trimming costs V 0 bases and J 2 bases, and their ends lie 5 bases apart. The CDR3 runs 13 amino acids, cysteine and phenylalanine included. The read is trimmed to its CDR3 DNA, 39 bases read in frame from base 1. The source material was CD4+ T cells from peripheral blood mononuclear cells, sampled in the first trimester of pregnancy. This sequence uses TRBV5-1 and TRBJ2-5; no D segment can be confidently identified. The sequence derives from a female donor in good health, enrolled as a control in a pregnancy study. The CDR3 amino acid sequence is: CASSLGQQETQYF. The DNA sequence is as follows: TGCGCCAGCAGCTTGGGGCAGCAAGAGACCCAGTACTTC.